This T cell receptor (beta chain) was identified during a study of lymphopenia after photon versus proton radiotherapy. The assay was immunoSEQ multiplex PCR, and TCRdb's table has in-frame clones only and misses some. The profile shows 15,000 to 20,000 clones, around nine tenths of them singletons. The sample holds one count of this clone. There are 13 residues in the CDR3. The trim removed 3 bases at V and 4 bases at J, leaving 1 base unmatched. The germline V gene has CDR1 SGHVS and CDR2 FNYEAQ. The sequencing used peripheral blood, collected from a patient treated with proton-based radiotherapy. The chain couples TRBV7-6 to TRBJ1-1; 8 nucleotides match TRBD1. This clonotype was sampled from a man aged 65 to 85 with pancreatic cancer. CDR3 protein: CASSFGQGTEAFF. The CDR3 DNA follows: TGTGCCAGCAGCTTTGGACAGGGCACTGAAGCTTTCTTT.